One and the same sample provided the 27 T cell receptor beta chains below, sequenced in a study of shared clonotypes between healthy human individuals. Profiled with immunoSEQ multiplex PCR; TCRdb holds only in-frame clones, not every one. The sample holds over 2,000,000 clones; over 85% are singletons and the top ten take more than 1.5%. Terminally differentiated effector memory CD45RA+ cells were left out of the naive CD8 fraction, which was CD45RO-negative and positively selected for CCR7. The sequenced sample was naive CD8+ T cells from PBMCs. These receptors were taken from a man younger than 30 in good health. Some clones in this sample may be carry-over from other donors' samples.

The chain joins TRBV29-1 to TRBJ1-3; 8 bases are a match to TRBD1. CDR1 SQVTM and CDR2 ANQGSEA come from the germline V gene. The CDR3 has 19 amino acids. Trimming at V came to 2 bases and at J to 0 bases, leaving 15 bases not matched to a gene. CDR3 sequence (DNA): TGCAGCGTTGAATCCTTGGGCCAGGGGGCCACCAGCTCTGGAAACACCATATATTTT. It yields the protein CSVESLGQGATSSGNTIYF.

Comment on this clone: Different DNA sequences within this sample yield the same CDR3. The chain combines TRBV28 with TRBJ2-1; D might be TRBD2 (6 bases). The CDR3 covers 13 residues. Germline CDR1 is MDHEN and CDR2 is SYDVKM. Trimming cost V 3 bases and J 6 bases, with 9 bases left between them. For the CDR3, the DNA is TGTGCCAGCAGTTTGCGGGGATCCAATGAGCAGTTCTTC. It yields the protein CASSLRGSNEQFF.

J is TRBJ2-7 and V is TRBV29-1; no definite D call. The V gene lost 0 bases and the J gene lost 5 bases, with 8 bases spanning the gap. This CDR3 is 12 amino acids long. Looked up from germline, CDR1 is SQVTM and CDR2 is ANQGSEA. CDR3 in amino acids: CSVEEGSHEQYF. CDR3 in DNA: TGCAGCGTTGAAGAGGGTAGTCACGAGCAGTACTTC.

The V gene is TRBV28, the J gene TRBJ2-7; 7 bases match TRBD2. This CDR3 comprises 14 residues. The J segment lost 5 bases and the V segment lost 5 bases, leaving 9 bases of the junction unmatched. Germline CDR1 reads MDHEN; CDR2 reads SYDVKM. CDR3 DNA sequence: TGTGCCAGCAGTCCGCGACTAGCTGTTGACGAGCAGTACTTC. It translates to CASSPRLAVDEQYF.

V gene TRBV28 combines with J gene TRBJ2-7, with 11 bases aligning to TRBD1. CDR3 length equals 14 residues. The germline gives CDR1 MDHEN, CDR2 SYDVKM. V lost 7 bases and J lost 5; bases outside the gene matches: 7. CDR3 nucleotides: TGTGCCAGCACCCTGGGGACAGGGGGGAACGAGCAGTACTTC. Encoded protein: CASTLGTGGNEQYF.

Comment on this clone: This same CDR3 is encoded by further DNA sequences in the sample. This chain links TRBV6-1 with TRBJ2-7; no definite D call. V was shortened by 2 bases and J by 1 base, with 3 bases between the two germline ends. CDR3 length: 12 amino acids. In germline, CDR1 is MNHNS, CDR2 SASEGT. CDR3 coding DNA: TGTGCCAGCAGTGAAACTTCCTACGAGCAGTACTTC. This codes for CASSETSYEQYF.

The count of this clone is one. This same CDR3 is encoded by further DNA sequences in the sample. The V call is TRBV19, the J call TRBJ2-3; TRBD2 matches 7 bases. The V gene end was trimmed by 3 bases and the J gene end by 0 bases; junction bases not matched to a gene: 3. This CDR3 has 15 amino acids. CDR1 and CDR2 from the germline V gene are LNHDA and SQIVND (reference sequence). CDR3 sequence: CASSIGTTSTDTQYF. The DNA of the CDR3 is TGTGCCAGTAGTATCGGGACTACTAGCACAGATACGCAGTATTTT.

The J gene is TRBJ2-7, the V gene TRBV30; D gene ambiguous. Deletions cut 0 bases from V and 5 bases from J, with 14 bases between. Germline V gene sequence: CDR1 GTSNPN, CDR2 SVGIG (reference sequence). This CDR3 has 14 amino acids. The CDR3 DNA reads TGTGCCTGGAGTGTAAGGGTACTCCCCCACGAGCAGTACTTC. Translating gives CAWSVRVLPHEQYF.

The chain links TRBV19 to TRBJ2-7; the D gene is possibly TRBD1 (5 bases). CDR3 length equals 12 residues. V was shortened by 7 bases and J by 3 bases, with 10 bases between the two germline ends. Germline V lookup: CDR1 LNHDA, CDR2 SQIVND (reference sequence). CDR3 sequence: CASIGAHYEQYF. CDR3 in DNA: TGTGCCAGTATAGGGGCCCACTACGAGCAGTACTTC.

The chain has TRBV30 and TRBJ2-5; D gene uncertain. With the DNA end fitting TRBJ2-7 better, the J assignment may be wrong. The CDR3 extends over 14 amino acids. Germline CDR1 reads GTSNPN; CDR2 reads SVGIG (reference sequence). The CDR3: CAWSVRYRTYEQYF. DNA of the CDR3: TGTGCCTGGAGTGTAAGGTACAGAACCTACGAGCAGTACTTC.

This clone was seen a handful of times. J is TRBJ1-2 and V is TRBV27, with 7 bases matching TRBD1. Germline CDR1 is MNHEY and CDR2 is SMNVEV (reference sequence). The CDR3 covers 13 residues. J was trimmed by 7 bases and V by 5 bases; bases with no gene match: 7. The CDR3 spells CASSNRGWGGYTF. CDR3 bases: TGTGCCAGCAGTAACAGGGGATGGGGTGGCTACACCTTC.

This rearrangement joins TRBV27 to TRBJ2-7; D remains unclear. This CDR3 contains 14 residues. Germline V CDR1 and CDR2: MNHEY, SMNVEV (reference sequence). Trimming removed 5 bases from V and 6 bases from J, with 17 bases in between. CDR3 protein: CASSNQAGWGEQYF. In nucleotides, the CDR3 is TGTGCCAGCAGTAACCAGGCAGGTTGGGGCGAGCAGTACTTC.

V is TRBV7-6 and J is TRBJ2-2; D is ambiguous. V shed 4 bases and J shed 6 bases, with 12 bases lying between them. The CDR3 is made up of 14 amino acids. CDR1 is SGHVS and CDR2 is FNYEAQ in the germline V gene. CDR3 sequence: CASSSLGIAGELFF. CDR3 DNA: TGTGCCAGCAGCTCCCTGGGGATCGCCGGGGAGCTGTTTTTT.

V and J are TRBV28 and TRBJ2-7; D call uncertain. Germline lookup yields CDR1 MDHEN and CDR2 SYDVKM. Trimming removed 1 base from V and 4 bases from J, with 11 bases in between. The CDR3 covers 14 residues. CDR3 residues: CASSLFAAKYEQYF. CDR3 DNA sequence: TGTGCCAGCAGTTTATTCGCAGCAAAATACGAGCAGTACTTC.

The V and J genes are TRBV6-5 and TRBJ1-4, with D maybe TRBD1 (5 bases). The CDR3 consists of 16 residues. Per germline, CDR1 MNHEY and CDR2 SVGAGI. V was cut by 0 bases and J by 1 base, with 9 bases left in between. CDR3 coding DNA: TGTGCCAGCAGTTACTCGATTCAGGGAACTAATGAAAAACTGTTTTTT. Amino acid sequence: CASSYSIQGTNEKLFF.

In its sample, this clone was seen a few times. This chain joins TRBV6-5 and TRBJ2-7; D gene uncertain. Trimming pared 2 bases from V and 5 bases from J, leaving 4 bases between. The CDR3 is made up of 11 amino acids. The germline V gene encodes CDR1 MNHEY and CDR2 SVGAGI. This CDR3 is CASSYRDEQYF. CDR3 nucleotides: TGTGCCAGCAGTTACAGGGACGAGCAGTACTTC.

The chain carries TRBV13 and TRBJ2-3; D gene ambiguous. CDR1 and CDR2 from the germline V gene are PRHDT and FYEKMQ (reference sequence). This CDR3 has 14 amino acids. Trimming took off 3 bases at V and 4 bases at J, with 11 bases between the two ends. The DNA of the CDR3 is TGTGCCAGCAGCTTGGACGGATTCTCAGATACGCAGTATTTT. Its protein is CASSLDGFSDTQYF.

On this clone itself: The sample carries other DNA sequences with the same CDR3. This sequence joins TRBV4-1 and TRBJ2-7; 8 positions match TRBD1. CDR1 MGHRA and CDR2 YSYEKL come from the germline V gene. The CDR3 sequence is 14 residues long. With V trimmed by 2 bases and J by 2 bases, 2 bases remained unmatched. The CDR3 loop is CASSQRQGPYEQYF. The CDR3 nucleotides read TGCGCCAGCAGCCAAAGACAGGGGCCCTACGAGCAGTACTTC.

This clone was seen only once. The gene calls are TRBV19 and TRBJ2-7; a weak D match, TRBD2 (5 bases). The CDR3 has 13 residues. In germline, CDR1 is LNHDA, CDR2 SQIVND (reference sequence). V lost 5 bases to trimming and J lost 6 bases, with 14 bases between them. CDR3 nucleotides: TGTGCCAGTAGTTCCTGGACTGCGGCCGAGCAGTACTTC. Translating it yields CASSSWTAAEQYF.

The chain carries TRBV6-6 and TRBJ1-1; D gene uncertain. The CDR3 loop spans 13 amino acids. V was cut by 6 bases and J by 5 bases, with 13 bases left in between. From germline, CDR1 is MNHNY and CDR2 SVGAGI (reference sequence). DNA for the CDR3: TGTGCCAGCAGCCTAGAGGGAGAAACTGAAGCTTTCTTT. Its translation: CASSLEGETEAFF.

V and J are TRBV10-3 and TRBJ2-1; no reliable D call. The V end lost 0 bases, the J end lost 7 bases, and 7 bases lay between the germline ends. CDR3 length: 13 residues. Germline CDR1 and CDR2: ENHRY and SYGVKD. CDR3 amino acids: CAISESDGNEQFF. Here the CDR3 DNA reads TGTGCCATCAGTGAGTCAGATGGGAATGAGCAGTTCTTC.

CDR3 in amino acids: CASSYTGTEDLEKLFF. The CDR3 region has the DNA TGTGCCAGCAGTTACACTGGGACAGAAGACTTAGAAAAACTGTTTTTT. The V and J genes are TRBV6-5 and TRBJ1-4, with TRBD1 matching 7 bases. The CDR3 runs to 16 residues. Germline trimming cut 2 bases from V and 8 bases from J; bases unmatched to any gene: 11. Germline lookup yields CDR1 MNHEY and CDR2 SVGAGI.

The chain links TRBV29-1 to TRBJ2-7, with D unclear. Germline V gene lookup returns CDR1 SQVTM and CDR2 ANQGSEA. The CDR3 is made up of 13 amino acids. Trimming pared 4 bases from V and 0 bases from J, leaving 10 bases between. The CDR3 nucleotides read TGCAGCGTTGTATTGGGAATCTCCTACGAGCAGTACTTC. Translating gives CSVVLGISYEQYF.

In its sample, this clone was seen once. The chain combines TRBV21-1 with TRBJ2-2; the table names TRBD1, a call not compared with the DNA. TRBV21-1 is classified as a pseudogene. This CDR3 contains 14 residues. The CDR3 loop reads CASIQDSNTGELFF. CDR3 DNA sequence: TGTGCCAGCATTCAGGACAGCAACACCGGGGAGCTGTTTTTT.

This sequence joins TRBV5-4 and TRBJ2-3, with D tentatively TRBD1 (6 bases). The V gene lost 7 bases and the J gene lost 5 bases, with 20 bases spanning the gap. This CDR3 has 15 amino acids. Per the germline V gene, CDR1 is SGHNT and CDR2 is YYREEE (reference sequence). CDR3 nucleotide sequence: TGTGCCAGCCGAGGGGGAAGGGATTTGGTAGATACGCAGTATTTT. It encodes CASRGGRDLVDTQYF. Using reference TRBV5-4 and TRBJ2-3 for the parts outside the CDR3, the full variable domain is ETGVTQSPTHLIKTRGQQVTLRCSSQSGHNTVSWYQQALGQGPQFIFQYYREEENGRGNFPPRFSGLQFPNYSSELNVNALELDDSALYLCASRGGRDLVDTQYFGPGTRLTVL.

The chain combines TRBV4-3 with TRBJ1-3; no definite D call. Between the trimmed V and J ends, which lost 0 bases and 0 bases, there was a span of 12 bases. Looked up from germline, CDR1 is LGHNA and CDR2 is YSLEER. This CDR3 spans 17 amino acids. CDR3 region: CASSQDARYSSGNTIYF. The DNA of the CDR3 is TGCGCCAGCAGCCAAGATGCGAGGTACTCCTCTGGAAACACCATATATTTT.

This chain connects TRBV11-2 to TRBJ2-7; D possibly matches TRBD1 or TRBD2 (5 bases each). Germline V CDR1 and CDR2: SGHAT, FQNNGV. The V gene lost 5 bases and the J gene lost 3 bases, with 14 bases spanning the gap. CDR3 size: 14 residues. The CDR3 is CASSAPGLLYEQYF. The DNA of the CDR3 is TGTGCCAGCAGCGCCCCGGGGCTCCTCTACGAGCAGTACTTC.